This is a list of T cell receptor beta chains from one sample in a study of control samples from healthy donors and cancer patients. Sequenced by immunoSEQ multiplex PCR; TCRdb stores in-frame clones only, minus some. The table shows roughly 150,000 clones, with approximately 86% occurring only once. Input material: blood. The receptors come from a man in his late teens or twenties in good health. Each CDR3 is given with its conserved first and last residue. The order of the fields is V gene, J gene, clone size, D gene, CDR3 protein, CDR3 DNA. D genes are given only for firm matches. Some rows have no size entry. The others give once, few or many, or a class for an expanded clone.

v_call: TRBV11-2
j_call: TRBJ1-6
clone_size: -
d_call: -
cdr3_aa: CASSSGQGRANSPLHF
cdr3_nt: TGTGCCAGCAGCTCCGGGCAGGGAAGGGCGAATTCACCCCTCCACTTT

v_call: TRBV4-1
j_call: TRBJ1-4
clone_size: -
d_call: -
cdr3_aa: CASTSVRGGEKLFF
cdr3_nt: TGCGCCAGCACCTCCGTAAGGGGGGGGGAAAAACTGTTTTTT

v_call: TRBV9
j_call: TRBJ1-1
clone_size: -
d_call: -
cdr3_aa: CASSYGPDRLNTEAFF
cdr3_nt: TGTGCCAGCAGCTATGGACCGGACAGACTGAACACTGAAGCTTTCTTT

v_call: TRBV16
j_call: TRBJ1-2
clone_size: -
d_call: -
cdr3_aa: CASSQNTRLYGYTF
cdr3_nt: TGTGCCAGCAGCCAAAACACGCGTCTCTATGGCTACACCTTC

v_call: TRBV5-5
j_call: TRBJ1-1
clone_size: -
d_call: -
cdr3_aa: CASSLGGRENTEAFF
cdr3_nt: TGTGCCAGCAGCCTCGGGGGCCGGGAGAACACTGAAGCTTTCTTT

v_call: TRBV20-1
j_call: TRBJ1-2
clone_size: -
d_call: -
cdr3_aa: CSASSGTYGYTF
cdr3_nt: TGCAGTGCTAGTTCCGGGACCTACGGCTACACCTTC

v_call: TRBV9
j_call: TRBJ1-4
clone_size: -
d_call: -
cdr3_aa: CASTSGPGNEKLFF
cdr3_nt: TGTGCCAGCACGTCCGGACCGGGAAATGAAAAACTGTTTTTT

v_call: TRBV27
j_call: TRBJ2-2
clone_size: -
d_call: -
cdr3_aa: CASSYSGLVNTGELFF
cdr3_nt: TGTGCCAGCAGCTACTCCGGTCTCGTGAACACCGGGGAGCTGTTTTTT

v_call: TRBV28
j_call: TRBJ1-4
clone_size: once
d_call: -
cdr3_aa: CASSWWQGNEKLFF
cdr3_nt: TGTGCCAGCAGTTGGTGGCAGGGGAATGAAAAACTGTTTTTT

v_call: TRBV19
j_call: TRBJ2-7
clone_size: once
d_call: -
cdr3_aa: CASSITGGSYEQYF
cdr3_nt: TGTGCCAGTAGTATAACAGGAGGCTCCTACGAGCAGTACTTC

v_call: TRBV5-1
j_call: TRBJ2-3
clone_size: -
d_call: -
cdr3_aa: CASSPNIGTDTQYF
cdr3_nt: TGCGCCAGCAGCCCGAATATTGGCACAGATACGCAGTATTTT

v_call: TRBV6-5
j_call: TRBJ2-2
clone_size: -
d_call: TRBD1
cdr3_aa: CASRLDRGNTGELFF
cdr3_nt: TGTGCCAGCAGATTGGACAGGGGGAACACCGGGGAGCTGTTTTTT

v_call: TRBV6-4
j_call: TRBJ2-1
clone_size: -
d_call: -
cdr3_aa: CASSYREWDEQFF
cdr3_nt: TGTGCCAGCAGTTACAGGGAGTGGGATGAGCAGTTCTTC

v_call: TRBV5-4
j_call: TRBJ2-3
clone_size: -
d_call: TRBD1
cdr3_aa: CASSLGGRTGGTDTQYF
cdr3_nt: TGTGCCAGCAGCTTGGGGGGGCGGACAGGGGGCACAGATACGCAGTATTTT

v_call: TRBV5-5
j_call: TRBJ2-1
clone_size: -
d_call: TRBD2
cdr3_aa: CASSLTSGGYNEQFF
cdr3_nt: TGTGCCAGCAGCTTGACTAGCGGGGGGTACAATGAGCAGTTCTTC

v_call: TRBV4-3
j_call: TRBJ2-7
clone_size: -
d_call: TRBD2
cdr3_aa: CASSQDFGRSYEQYF
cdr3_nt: TGCGCCAGCAGCCAAGACTTCGGGAGGTCCTACGAGCAGTACTTC

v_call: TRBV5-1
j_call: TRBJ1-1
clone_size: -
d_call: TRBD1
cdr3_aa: CASSQGQGEAFF
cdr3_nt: TGCGCCAGCAGCCAAGGACAGGGCGAAGCTTTCTTT

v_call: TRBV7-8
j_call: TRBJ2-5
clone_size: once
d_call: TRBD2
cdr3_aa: CASSLAGGALETQYF
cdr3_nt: TGTGCCAGCAGCTTAGCCGGGGGGGCCCTGGAGACCCAGTACTTC

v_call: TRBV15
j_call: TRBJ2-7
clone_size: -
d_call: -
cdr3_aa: CATSRDPRATYEQYF
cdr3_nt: TGTGCCACCAGCAGAGATCCGAGGGCAACCTACGAGCAGTACTTC

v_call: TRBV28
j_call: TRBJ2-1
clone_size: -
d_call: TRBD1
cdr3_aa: CASDRGIAYNEQFF
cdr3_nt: TGTGCCAGCGACAGGGGAATAGCCTACAATGAGCAGTTCTTC

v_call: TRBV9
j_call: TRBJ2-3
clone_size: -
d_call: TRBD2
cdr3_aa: CASSVATTMSGEPRTDTQYF
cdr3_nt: TGTGCCAGCAGCGTAGCTACTACGATGAGCGGGGAACCTCGCACAGATACGCAGTATTTT

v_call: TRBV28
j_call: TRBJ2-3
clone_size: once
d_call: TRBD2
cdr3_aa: CASSTAGTSGRNTQYF
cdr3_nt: TGTGCCAGCAGTACCGCCGGGACTAGCGGGCGGAATACGCAGTATTTT

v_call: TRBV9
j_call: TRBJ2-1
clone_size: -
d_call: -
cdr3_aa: CASSVSGTTGTNEQFF
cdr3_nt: TGTGCCAGCAGCGTCTCCGGGACAACGGGTACCAATGAGCAGTTCTTC

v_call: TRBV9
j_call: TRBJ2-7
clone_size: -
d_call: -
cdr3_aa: CASSVGGLASYEQYF
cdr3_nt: TGTGCCAGCAGCGTAGGGGGGCTAGCGAGTTACGAGCAGTACTTC

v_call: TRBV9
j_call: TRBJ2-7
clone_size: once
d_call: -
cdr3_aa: CASSSLDGAGLREQYF
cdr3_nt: TGTGCCAGCAGCTCGTTGGACGGAGCTGGGCTGAGGGAGCAGTACTTC

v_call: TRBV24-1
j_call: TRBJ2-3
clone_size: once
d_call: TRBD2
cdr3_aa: CATSDAPGSGASDTQYF
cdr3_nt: TGTGCCACCAGTGATGCCCCGGGTAGCGGGGCGTCAGATACGCAGTATTTT

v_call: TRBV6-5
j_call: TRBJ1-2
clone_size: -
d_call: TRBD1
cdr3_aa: CASSLRQAGTDGYTF
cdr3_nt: TGTGCCAGCAGTTTGCGCCAAGCCGGGACAGATGGCTACACCTTC

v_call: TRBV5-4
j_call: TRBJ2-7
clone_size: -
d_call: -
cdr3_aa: CASSLAETSVGEQYF
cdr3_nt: TGTGCCAGCAGCTTGGCCGAGACTTCCGTTGGCGAGCAGTACTTC